Given below is one T cell receptor (beta chain) in context. These data originate in a study of technical replicates of blood from a handful of donors. This CDR3 region has 15 residues. V was pared by 3 bases and J by 2 bases, with 4 bases of the junction left unmatched. The germline V gene encodes CDR1 MRHNA and CDR2 SNTAGT. The repertoire was sequenced with immunoSEQ multiplex PCR; TCRdb's copy has only in-frame clones and lacks some. The sample consists of 80,000 to 90,000 clones, around 94% of them appearing once. This chain joins TRBV6-4 and TRBJ2-3, with TRBD2 matching 8 bases. This TCR was sampled from a human donor in good health. The sample comprised T cells isolated from PBMCs. The CDR3 protein is CASSEKAGDTDTQYF. CDR3 nucleotides: TGTGCCAGCAGTGAAAAAGCGGGGGACACAGATACGCAGTATTTT.